This T cell receptor (beta chain) emerged from a study of blood T cell repertoires in COVID-19. Study-level background: PBMCs, B-cell-depleted T cells, or T cells were the source of the cDNA or gDNA that made up the material.

Assay: immunoSEQ multiplex PCR; the TCRdb copy retains only in-frame clones and omits some. The top ten clones hold 2.9% of a sample with 200,000 to 250,000 clones, 70% to 90% of them seen once. There are 13 residues in the CDR3. CDR1 and CDR2 (germline): SGHTA, FQGNSA. V shed 4 bases, J shed 5 bases, and the junction held 3 bases outside the gene matches. This receptor was obtained from a man aged 50-60 years who had recovered from COVID-19. This sequence joins TRBV7-2 and TRBJ2-7; 9 bases fit TRBD1. Material: peripheral blood. The CDR3 loop reads CASSSDRGHEQYF. The DNA of the CDR3 is TGTGCCAGCAGCTCGGACAGGGGCCACGAGCAGTACTTC.